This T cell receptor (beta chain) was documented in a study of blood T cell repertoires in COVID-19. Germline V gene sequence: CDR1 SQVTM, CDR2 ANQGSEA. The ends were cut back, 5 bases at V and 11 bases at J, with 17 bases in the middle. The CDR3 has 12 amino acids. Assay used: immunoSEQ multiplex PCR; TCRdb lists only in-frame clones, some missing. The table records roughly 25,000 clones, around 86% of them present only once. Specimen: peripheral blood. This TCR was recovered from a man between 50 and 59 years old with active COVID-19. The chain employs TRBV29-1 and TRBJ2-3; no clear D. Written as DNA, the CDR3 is TGCAGCGTTTGTCCTGACTCGATAGGGCAGTATTTT. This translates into CSVCPDSIGQYF.